A single sample gave rise to the 3 T cell receptor beta chains below, sequenced in a study of beta chain features in type 1 diabetes. Expressed TCRB transcripts were sequenced because the isolated RNA had all been reverse transcribed beforehand. Libraries were prepared by immunoSEQ multiplex PCR; TCRdb keeps only in-frame clonotypes and omits some of them. The sample consists of around 430,000 clones, around 28% of them appearing once. Input material: naive CD4+ T cells from blood. These receptor sequences come from a man aged 18 to 29 in good health.

This chain connects TRBV7-9 to TRBJ2-5; D unclear. Trimming cost V 8 bases and J 5 bases, with 15 bases left between them. Germline V CDR1 and CDR2: SEHNR, FQNEAQ (reference sequence). The CDR3 spans 13 residues. CDR3 residues: CASVRLTLETQYF. The CDR3 DNA sequence: TGTGCCAGCGTCCGGCTGACGCTGGAGACCCAGTACTTC.

The CDR3 protein is CASSISVGAQGSYNEQFF. CDR3 in DNA: TGTGCCAGTAGTATAAGCGTAGGGGCTCAAGGCTCCTACAATGAGCAGTTCTTC. The rearrangement links TRBV19 to TRBJ2-1, with a weak D call TRBD1 (5 bases). V was shortened by 2 bases and J by 0 bases, with 17 bases between the two germline ends. Germline lookup yields CDR1 LNHDA and CDR2 SQIVND (reference sequence). The CDR3 is made up of 18 amino acids.

The J gene is TRBJ2-3, the V gene TRBV18, with 9 bases identical to TRBD2. Per germline, CDR1 KGHSH and CDR2 LQKENI. The CDR3 is 18 residues long. V lost 5 bases, J lost 0 bases, and 12 bases stayed unmatched. The CDR3: CASSSLAGVPPSTDTQYF. DNA of the CDR3: TGTGCCAGCTCATCCTTAGCGGGAGTGCCCCCTAGCACAGATACGCAGTATTTT.